Listed here are 26 T cell receptor beta chains from one sample, sequenced in a study of T cells after yellow fever vaccination. TCRdb analysed the 5' RACE reads with MiXCR anew, one entry per CDR3 protein. This sample has 350,000 to 450,000 distinct CDR3 sequences, with 18% found just once. Sequences were derived from PBMCs, sampled before the yellow fever booster vaccination. These receptors originate from a man aged 18 to 35 who received the YFV17D yellow fever vaccine.

The CDR3 loop is CASSQDLLLADVGGELFF. Written as DNA, the CDR3 is TGCGCCAGCAGCCAAGATCTTCTACTAGCGGACGTGGGAGGGGAGCTGTTTTTT. The J gene is TRBJ2-2, the V gene TRBV4-1; TRBD2 aligns across 8 bases. CDR1 and CDR2 from the germline V gene are MGHRA and YSYEKL. With V trimmed by 0 bases and J by 8 bases, 14 bases remained unmatched. This CDR3 is 18 amino acids long.

This clonotype was observed a few times. V is TRBV24-1 and J is TRBJ2-1, with D perhaps given as TRBD1 or TRBD2 (6 bases each). Germline loops: CDR1 KGHDR, CDR2 SFDVKD. The CDR3 contains 15 residues. V gave up 4 bases and J gave up 2 bases, with 11 bases separating them. In DNA, the CDR3 is TGTGCCACCAGTGAAGGGGGGCCAGCCTACAATGAGCAGTTCTTC. This gives the protein CATSEGGPAYNEQFF.

This clonotype has just a few counts. The genes are TRBV5-5 and TRBJ2-6, with D unclear. V lost 0 bases, J lost 0 bases, and 10 bases lay in between. The CDR3 is 17 amino acids. The germline gives CDR1 SGHKS, CDR2 YYEKEE (reference sequence). The CDR3 loop is CASSLVYSLSGANVLTF. CDR3 bases: TGTGCCAGCAGCTTGGTTTACAGCCTCTCTGGGGCCAACGTCCTGACTTTC.

This clonotype was counted ten times or more. CDR3 residues: CASSYGLAGNEQYF. The DNA of the CDR3 is TGTGCCAGCAGTTACGGGCTAGCGGGGAACGAGCAGTACTTC. The chain carries TRBV6-5 and TRBJ2-7, with TRBD2 matching over 9 bases. This CDR3 is 14 amino acids long. Per germline, CDR1 MNHEY and CDR2 SVGAGI. V was clipped by 2 bases and J by 5 bases; unmatched bases: 4.

The rearrangement joins TRBV4-1 to TRBJ1-2; D gene unclear. CDR1 and CDR2 from the germline V gene are MGHRA and YSYEKL. V lost 5 bases and J lost 0, with 10 bases in between. The CDR3 spans 14 residues. CDR3 residues: CASSLRIANYGYTF. The CDR3 nucleotides are TGCGCCAGCAGCTTGAGGATAGCTAACTATGGCTACACCTTC.

This clonotype came up a few times. The chain has TRBV6-2 or TRBV6-3 and TRBJ2-3; D unclear. The CDR3 loop spans 14 amino acids. V lost 2 bases and J lost 6, with 12 bases in between. Germline CDR1 and CDR2: MNHEY and SVGEGT. The CDR3 bases are TGTGCCAGCAGTTACCTCTCTCTGAGGGATACGCAGTATTTT. Protein sequence: CASSYLSLRDTQYF.

The chain recombines TRBV4-2 with TRBJ2-7; tentatively, D is TRBD2 (6 bases). Trimming shortened V by 0 bases and J by 7 bases, and 19 bases separated the two germline ends. CDR1 is LGHNA, CDR2 YNFKEQ, per germline. The CDR3 is made up of 16 amino acids. CDR3 sequence reads: CASSQDPGVPLGEQYF. The CDR3 region has the DNA TGTGCCAGCAGCCAAGACCCGGGGGTCCCGTTGGGGGAGCAGTACTTC.

This clonotype was counted a few times. The genes are TRBV28 and TRBJ1-2, with 8 bases matching TRBD1. V shed 5 bases and J 2 bases; nucleotides not matched to a gene: 7. Per germline, CDR1 MDHEN and CDR2 SYDVKM. The CDR3 sequence is 15 residues long. CDR3 region: CASSTQGAENYGYTF. DNA of the CDR3: TGTGCCAGCAGTACTCAGGGGGCGGAGAACTATGGCTACACCTTC.

The chain recombines TRBV7-9 with TRBJ2-5, with a tentative D call TRBD1 (6 bases). The CDR3 totals 14 residues. The V gene's germline CDR1 is SEHNR and CDR2 FQNEAQ (reference sequence). Trimming cost V 6 bases and J 7 bases, with 18 bases left between them. DNA for the CDR3: TGTGCCAGCAGGCCAGGGGTCCTCCAGGGGACCCAGTACTTC. It encodes CASRPGVLQGTQYF. The variable domain in full, with the rest retrieved from reference TRBV7-9 and TRBJ2-5, is DTGVSQNPRHKITKRGQNVTFRCDPISEHNRLYWYRQTLGQGPEFLTYFQNEAQLEKSRLLSDRFSAERPKGSFSTLEIQRTEQGDSAMYLCASRPGVLQGTQYFGPGTRLLVL.

This sequence joins TRBV18 and TRBJ2-7; perhaps TRBD1 as D (6 bases). The CDR3 has 13 amino acids. Germline V lookup: CDR1 KGHSH, CDR2 LQKENI. V lost 3 bases and J lost 5, with 11 bases in between. CDR3 sequence (DNA): TGTGCCAGCTCACCCCACAGGGTCGACGAGCAGTACTTC. This codes for CASSPHRVDEQYF.

This clonotype was picked up a small number of times. This chain joins TRBV20-1 and TRBJ1-1, with D possibly matching TRBD1 (5 bases). The CDR3 totals 14 residues. Germline CDR1 and CDR2: DFQATT and SNEGSKA (reference sequence). Trimming shortened V by 0 bases and J by 3 bases, and 11 bases separated the two germline ends. The CDR3 nucleotides are TGCAGTGCTAGAGAGGGTTTAGGGGACACTGAAGCTTTCTTT. It codes for CSAREGLGDTEAFF.

This clonotype was found a few times. The chain links TRBV7-9 to TRBJ1-4; the D gene is possibly TRBD1 (6 bases). This CDR3 is 18 amino acids long. Germline-derived CDR1 and CDR2 are SEHNR and FQNEAQ (reference sequence). V was cut by 2 bases and J by 0 bases, with 16 bases left in between. Written as DNA, the CDR3 is TGTGCCAGCAGCTTACTGCCAGGGGAGGGGGCAACTAATGAAAAACTGTTTTTT. This codes for CASSLLPGEGATNEKLFF.

Many counts were recorded for this clonotype. J is TRBJ2-7 and V is TRBV10-3, with no clear D. This CDR3 has 14 residues. Germline lookup yields CDR1 ENHRY and CDR2 SYGVKD. Trimming cost V 6 bases and J 3 bases, with 15 bases left between them. In nucleotides, the CDR3 is TGTGCCATCAGGATAGACGGATCCCTCTACGAGCAGTACTTC. Residues: CAIRIDGSLYEQYF.

This clonotype was counted between two and nine times. The chain has TRBV7-9 and TRBJ2-1; either TRBD1 or TRBD2 may fit D (5 bases each). Per the germline V gene, CDR1 is SEHNR and CDR2 is FQNEAQ (reference sequence). This CDR3 is 14 amino acids long. The V and J ends lost 5 bases and 7 bases respectively, with 15 bases between them. In nucleotides, the CDR3 is TGTGCCAGCAGCAGAACGGGACGGAGGAATGAGCAGTTCTTC. This translates into CASSRTGRRNEQFF. Based on the CDR3 plus reference TRBV7-9 and TRBJ2-1, the full variable domain is DTGVSQNPRHKITKRGQNVTFRCDPISEHNRLYWYRQTLGQGPEFLTYFQNEAQLEKSRLLSDRFSAERPKGSFSTLEIQRTEQGDSAMYLCASSRTGRRNEQFFGPGTRLTVL.

The V gene is TRBV19, the J gene TRBJ2-1; TRBD2 matches 15 bases. CDR1 and CDR2 (germline): LNHDA, SQIVND (reference sequence). Unmatched junction bases numbered 4, after V lost 0 bases and J lost 7 bases. The CDR3 length is 17 residues. The CDR3 sequence is CASSIERTSGGVNEQFF. For the CDR3, the DNA is TGTGCCAGTAGTATAGAACGGACTAGCGGGGGGGTAAATGAGCAGTTCTTC.

This clonotype turned up a few times. V is TRBV12-3 or TRBV12-4 and J is TRBJ2-7; TRBD1 matches at 8 bases. The CDR3 spans 14 residues. J gave up 5 bases and V 6 bases, and 9 bases lay outside the gene matches. CDR3: CASSAGPGGHEQYF. The CDR3 nucleotides are TGTGCCAGCAGCGCGGGGCCAGGGGGCCACGAGCAGTACTTC.

This rearrangement joins TRBV20-1 to TRBJ2-3; TRBD2 agrees at 12 bases. J gave up 5 bases and V 5 bases, and 5 bases lay outside the gene matches. CDR3 size: 14 residues. CDR1 and CDR2 from the germline V gene are DFQATT and SNEGSKA (reference sequence). CDR3 amino acids: CSALAGGPVDTQYF. The CDR3 DNA reads TGCAGTGCTCTAGCGGGGGGGCCAGTAGATACGCAGTATTTT.

The genes are TRBV12-3 or TRBV12-4 and TRBJ1-1, with a possible D match to TRBD1 (5 bases). There are 13 residues in the CDR3. Trimming cost V 5 bases and J 3 bases, with 10 bases left between them. The CDR3 loop is CASSDRGDTEAFF. CDR3 DNA: TGTGCCAGCAGTGATAGGGGAGACACTGAAGCTTTCTTT.

The sample holds a few counts of this clonotype. The chain joins TRBV5-1 to TRBJ2-3; TRBD2 aligns across 10 bases. The V gene's germline CDR1 is SGHRS and CDR2 YFSETQ. The ends lost 5 bases at V and 1 base at J; junction bases unmatched: 4. This CDR3 spans 15 amino acids. The CDR3, as DNA: TGCGCCAGCAGAGCTACTAGCGGGGGCACAGATACGCAGTATTTT. This encodes CASRATSGGTDTQYF.

This clonotype occurred many times. This rearrangement joins TRBV12-3 or TRBV12-4 to TRBJ2-3; D uncertain. The CDR3 totals 14 residues. V was shortened by 3 bases and J by 0 bases, with 7 bases between the two germline ends. CDR3 nucleotide sequence: TGTGCCAGCAGTTTGGGTCCGAGCACAGATACGCAGTATTTT. Translated, it gives CASSLGPSTDTQYF.

This clonotype was observed many times. The gene calls are TRBV3-1 and TRBJ2-6; D is uncertain. The length of the CDR3 is 14 residues. V was shortened by 6 bases and J by 0 bases, with 6 bases between the two germline ends. Per germline, CDR1 LGHDT and CDR2 YNNKEL (reference sequence). The CDR3 protein is CASSTSSGANVLTF. The CDR3, as DNA: TGTGCCAGCAGTACCAGCTCTGGGGCCAACGTCCTGACTTTC.

This clonotype was seen only a few times. The CDR3 region has the DNA TGTGCCAGCAGTTTAGATCCCAGATTCTCTGGGGCCAACGTCCTGACTTTC. This translates into CASSLDPRFSGANVLTF. V gene TRBV12-3 or TRBV12-4 combines with J gene TRBJ2-6, with D unclear. CDR3 size: 17 residues. V lost 1 base to trimming and J lost 0 bases, with 10 bases between them.

This rearrangement joins TRBV27 to TRBJ2-7; D not resolved. This CDR3 has 13 amino acids. V lost 3 bases and J lost 0, with 6 bases in between. CDR1 is MNHEY and CDR2 is SMNVEV in the germline V gene (reference sequence). The CDR3 is CASSFDSSYEQYF. CDR3 in DNA: TGTGCCAGCAGTTTCGACTCCTCCTACGAGCAGTACTTC.

This clonotype came up many times. V usage is TRBV28 and J usage is TRBJ2-3; 14 positions match TRBD2. The CDR3 is made up of 17 amino acids. Germline values: CDR1 MDHEN, CDR2 SYDVKM. Losses at the gene ends were 5 bases for V and 6 bases for J; bases not matched to a gene: 10. This CDR3 reads CASSSGLAGGFKDTQYF. As DNA, the CDR3 is TGTGCCAGCAGTAGCGGACTAGCGGGGGGTTTCAAGGATACGCAGTATTTT.

The chain has TRBV6-6 and TRBJ1-1, with a possible D match to TRBD1 (5 bases). Germline values: CDR1 MNHNY, CDR2 SVGAGI (reference sequence). The CDR3 contains 13 residues. V was shortened by 7 bases and J by 5 bases, with 14 bases between the two germline ends. CDR3 in DNA: TGTGCCAGCACCCCCGGGAAGGGGACTGAAGCTTTCTTT. Protein product: CASTPGKGTEAFF.

The chain joins TRBV20-1 to TRBJ2-1, with D unresolved. Trimming stripped 0 bases from V and 0 bases from J, with 9 bases between. Germline CDR1 is DFQATT and CDR2 is SNEGSKA (reference sequence). The CDR3 is made up of 15 amino acids. The CDR3 spells CSAREFRYSYNEQFF. CDR3 in DNA: TGCAGTGCTAGAGAGTTCCGGTACTCCTACAATGAGCAGTTCTTC.